This T cell receptor (beta chain) is from a study of vaccination and CD4 T cells after COVID-19. Trimming left V 7 bases short and J 1 base short, with 16 bases between. Germline V gene lookup returns CDR1 MGHDK and CDR2 SYGVNS. The CDR3 consists of 15 residues. Stated treatment: roughly 10-day PBMC culture with coronavirus spike peptide pools or control peptides (ViraFEST assay). TCRs were sequenced by ViraFEST after antigen-specific T cells had been expanded with peptide pools. To note about this clonotype: Its specificity is not known.

Sequenced with the Oncomine TCR Beta short-read assay was DNA taken from cultured CD4+ T cells. TCRdb recomputed calls from the PCR reads with MiXCR, one row per CDR3 protein. The top ten clones hold approximately 11% of a sample with some 16,000 distinct CDR3 sequences, around 78% of them seen once. The sample consisted of CD4+ T cells from blood, cultured in vitro. The receptor was derived from a human donor who had recovered from COVID-19. This sequence joins TRBV25-1 and TRBJ1-1; a possible D gene is TRBD1 (6 bases). The DNA of the CDR3 is TGTGCCAGCACCTCTCCCCACAGGGCGAACACTGAAGCTTTCTTT. This translates into CASTSPHRANTEAFF.